This T cell receptor (beta chain) was retrieved from a study of blood T cells in healthy people across ages. The CDR3 has 16 residues. J was trimmed by 2 bases and V by 1 base; bases with no gene match: 6. Germline loops: CDR1 SGHDT, CDR2 YYEEEE. Together with a sample-barcoded 5' primer, a J-beta primer mix was included in a second PCR lasting about 7 to 11 cycles. Unique molecular identifiers of 12 random nucleotides labeled each cDNA. TCRdb used MiXCR to reprocess the 5' RACE reads, holding one entry per CDR3 protein. The sample records over 950,000 distinct CDR3 sequences, 35% to 40% being singletons. As for this clonotype: Its antigen remains unidentified.

Study-wide results and limits: The lack of PBMC sorting stopped any conclusive naive versus antigen-experienced comparison. Diversity of TCR beta correlated strongly with naive T cell percentage.

Each sample yielded at least 6 million isolated PBMCs. This TCR derives from a man in his late teens or twenties in good health. The gene calls are TRBV5-6 and TRBJ2-3; TRBD1 matches at 8 bases. What was sequenced was blood. The CDR3 is CASSLYRDRNTDTQYF. In DNA, the CDR3 is TGTGCCAGCAGCTTGTATAGGGACAGGAACACAGATACGCAGTATTTT.